The clone carrying this TCR beta chain came up a few times. As yet, its antigen is unknown. V lost 1 base and J 0 bases, leaving 10 bases between the germline ends. Per germline, CDR1 MGHRA and CDR2 YSYEKL. The CDR3 covers 17 residues. This specimen belongs to a study of molecular identifiers for immune sequencing clone quantification. Methods described previously were used for bulk TCR libraries, and listed TCR primers were applied. TCRdb re-called the PCR reads through MiXCR, storing one row per CDR3 protein. There are roughly 320,000 distinct CDR3 sequences in the sample; about 22% occur only once, and 0.65% to 0.75% lies in the top ten. Study-wide results and caveats: Even with some 960,000 naive cells present, spiked Jurkat TCR RNA from one cell was reportedly detectable.

The receptor was isolated from a human donor in good health. Some libraries in this study had Jurkat cell RNA spiked in. The chain is built from TRBV4-1 and TRBJ1-6; D call uncertain. The sample comprised naive CD8+ T cells from blood, with Jurkat cell RNA spiked in. Subset here: FACS-sorted CD8+CD4-CCR7+CD45RA+ naive T cells. CDR3 protein: CASSQGSRSSYNSPLHF. CDR3 bases: TGCGCCAGCAGCCAAGGTTCCCGGAGCTCCTATAATTCACCCCTCCACTTT.